The 24 T cell receptor beta chains listed next were all sequenced from one sample in a study of TIL therapy for anti-PD-1-resistant metastatic lung cancer. Time point indicated: pre-treatment sample, taken before nivolumab and TIL therapy. Sequencing used immunoSEQ v3. The repertoire was sequenced with immunoSEQ multiplex PCR; TCRdb's copy has only in-frame clones and lacks some. This table holds tens of thousands of clones, around 79% found once. The sample in question was blood, obtained at baseline. The receptor set was obtained from a person between 25 and 79 years old with non-small cell lung cancer.

This sequence joins TRBV29-1 and TRBJ2-3; 10 nucleotides align to TRBD2. V was pared by 3 bases and J by 1 base, with 10 bases of the junction left unmatched. The CDR3 covers 17 residues. CDR1 is SQVTM and CDR2 is ANQGSEA in the germline V gene. The chain's CDR3 is CSVEGLAGGWGTDTQYF. The CDR3 DNA is TGCAGCGTTGAGGGGTTAGCGGGAGGATGGGGCACAGATACGCAGTATTTT.

The chain links TRBV6-1 to TRBJ1-5, with D perhaps matching TRBD1 (5 bases). The length of the CDR3 is 14 residues. V lost 8 bases and J 1 base, leaving 12 bases between the germline ends. CDR1 MNHNS and CDR2 SASEGT come from the germline V gene. The CDR3 bases are TGTGCCAGCCGAGGGGCAGGGAGCAATCAGCCCCAGCATTTT. Translated: CASRGAGSNQPQHF.

This clone appeared once. The chain carries TRBV19 and TRBJ2-1; no reliable D call. The CDR3 length is 13 residues. The germline V and J ends were trimmed by 6 bases and 8 bases, with 14 bases remaining between them. Germline CDR1 LNHDA, CDR2 SQIVND (reference sequence). The chain's CDR3 is CASRISAFDEQFF. CDR3 DNA sequence: TGTGCCAGTAGGATTTCGGCATTTGATGAGCAGTTCTTC. The full variable domain, with the rest looked up from reference TRBV19 and TRBJ2-1, is DGGITQSPKYLFRKEGQNVTLSCEQNLNHDAMYWYRQDPGQGLRLIYYSQIVNDFQKGDIAEGYSVSREKKESFPLTVTSAQKNPTAFYLCASRISAFDEQFFGPGTRLTVL.

J is TRBJ2-7 and V is TRBV25-1; the D gene is possibly TRBD1 (5 bases). Germline assignment: CDR1 MGHDK and CDR2 SYGVNS. The CDR3 extends over 17 amino acids. V shed 4 bases and J shed 0 bases, with 19 bases lying between them. The CDR3 DNA sequence: TGTGCCAGCAGTGTTGGTGCCAGGGCCCATTACTCCTACGAGCAGTACTTC. It translates to CASSVGARAHYSYEQYF.

This clone has a handful of counts. The chain is built from TRBV9 and TRBJ2-1; a possible D gene is TRBD2 (5 bases). CDR1 and CDR2 from the germline V gene are SGDLS and YYNGEE. CDR3 length equals 16 residues. V was cut by 4 bases and J by 0 bases, with 14 bases left in between. DNA of the CDR3: TGTGCCAGCAGCCCGGGCGGGCAGAGCTCCTACAATGAGCAGTTCTTC. This sequence encodes CASSPGGQSSYNEQFF.

This clone was detected once. CDR3 amino acids: CASSSDRGVQPQHF. The CDR3 nucleotides are TGTGCCAGCAGCTCCGACAGGGGAGTTCAGCCCCAGCATTTT. J is TRBJ1-5 and V is TRBV7-3, with 8 bases fitting TRBD1. The V segment lost 4 bases and the J segment 6 bases; nucleotides outside the gene matches: 5. The CDR3 length is 14 residues. Germline-derived CDR1 and CDR2 are SGHTA and FQGTGA.

The table lists this clone with a few counts. This sequence joins TRBV4-2 and TRBJ2-2; 10 bases line up with TRBD1. V lost 1 base and J lost 6; bases outside the gene matches: 2. CDR1 LGHNA and CDR2 YNFKEQ come from the germline V gene. The CDR3 consists of 15 residues. The DNA of the CDR3 is TGTGCCAGCAGCCAAGGACAGGGGGCCTCCGGGGAGCTGTTTTTT. As protein: CASSQGQGASGELFF.

The genes are TRBV6-1 and TRBJ2-1; a weak D match, TRBD1 (6 bases). The germline gives CDR1 MNHNS, CDR2 SASEGT. Trimming left V 5 bases short and J 0 bases short, with 11 bases between. This CDR3 has 15 amino acids. CDR3 region: CASSRDRSSYNEQFF. The CDR3 nucleotides read TGTGCCAGCAGTCGCGACAGGAGCTCCTACAATGAGCAGTTCTTC.

A few counts support this clone. The DNA of the CDR3 is TGTGCCAGCAGTTCCCCCAGACAGAGCTACGAGCAGTACTTC. Translation gives CASSSPRQSYEQYF. The chain carries TRBV6-6 and TRBJ2-7, with D perhaps TRBD1 (5 bases). The V gene's germline CDR1 is MNHNY and CDR2 SVGAGI (reference sequence). V was clipped by 4 bases and J by 3 bases, with 13 bases between them. The CDR3 has 14 residues.

This chain links TRBV4-2 with TRBJ2-3; 13 bases agree with TRBD2. The germline V gene encodes CDR1 LGHNA and CDR2 YNFKEQ. The junction had 12 bases not matched to a gene; V was cut back by 1 base and J by 2 bases. The CDR3 has 20 amino acids. CDR3 residues: CASSQGSGLAGRSFTDTQYF. DNA for the CDR3: TGTGCCAGCAGCCAAGGATCGGGACTAGCGGGAAGAAGCTTCACAGATACGCAGTATTTT.

This chain joins TRBV10-3 and TRBJ2-7; TRBD1 might be the D (6 bases). The CDR3 is made up of 12 amino acids. Germline V gives CDR1 ENHRY, CDR2 SYGVKD. V lost 7 bases, J lost 1 base, and 8 bases lay in between. CDR3 protein: CAIKGTSYEQYF. Here the CDR3 DNA reads TGTGCCATCAAAGGGACATCCTACGAGCAGTACTTC.

The chain carries TRBV5-4 and TRBJ2-7; 8 nucleotides line up with TRBD2. This CDR3 spans 15 amino acids. In germline, CDR1 is SGHNT, CDR2 YYREEE (reference sequence). V gave up 4 bases and J gave up 3 bases; unmatched junction bases: 9. CDR3 amino acids: CASSPRTSSFYEQYF. In DNA form, the CDR3 reads TGTGCCAGCAGCCCCCGGACTAGCTCCTTCTACGAGCAGTACTTC.

The genes are TRBV6-5 and TRBJ2-3; 7 positions agree with TRBD2. The CDR3 loop spans 15 amino acids. The V and J ends lost 5 bases and 2 bases, in that order; junction bases with no gene match: 7. Germline V gives CDR1 MNHEY, CDR2 SVGAGI. As DNA, the CDR3 is TGTGCCAGCAGTCCTCTAGCGGAGAACACAGATACGCAGTATTTT. Amino acids: CASSPLAENTDTQYF.

This clone was observed a single time. The rearrangement uses TRBV4-3 and TRBJ1-2; tentatively, D is TRBD1 (5 bases). The germline V and J ends were trimmed by 0 bases and 1 base, with 12 bases remaining between them. CDR1 is LGHNA, CDR2 YSLEER, per germline. The CDR3 has 16 residues. CDR3 bases: TGCGCCAGCAGCCAAGAGGAGGATCAGGGTAACTATGGCTACACCTTC. Translation gives CASSQEEDQGNYGYTF.

This clone has more than one count but fewer than ten. The rearrangement links TRBV5-1 to TRBJ1-1, with 9 bases that match TRBD1. J lost 1 base, V lost 6 bases, and 7 bases had no gene match. The CDR3 length is 15 residues. The V gene's germline CDR1 is SGHRS and CDR2 YFSETQ. The CDR3 nucleotides are TGCGCCAGCACCTCGTTGGGACAGGGGAACACTGAAGCTTTCTTT. As protein: CASTSLGQGNTEAFF.

V usage is TRBV4-2 and J usage is TRBJ2-1, with 9 positions matching TRBD1. Germline CDR1 reads LGHNA; CDR2 reads YNFKEQ. Trimming removed 0 bases from V and 5 bases from J; junction bases left unmatched: 17. This CDR3 has 20 amino acids. CDR3 nucleotide sequence: TGTGCCAGCAGCCAAGAGGGTTTATATCTTAGGGACAGGGAGCACAATGAGCAGTTCTTC. Translated: CASSQEGLYLRDREHNEQFF.

V gene TRBV5-1 combines with J gene TRBJ1-6, with a weak D call TRBD1 (6 bases). Per the germline V gene, CDR1 is SGHRS and CDR2 is YFSETQ. Trimming stripped 5 bases from V and 10 bases from J, with 25 bases between. This CDR3 has 17 amino acids. CDR3 coding DNA: TGCGCCAGCAGACGGACGACACGGACAGAGGGTGGATCACCCCTCCACTTT. This translates into CASRRTTRTEGGSPLHF. Filled out from reference TRBV5-1 and TRBJ1-6, the complete variable domain reads KAGVTQTPRYLIKTRGQQVTLSCSPISGHRSVSWYQQTPGQGLQFLFEYFSETQRNKGNFPGRFSGRQFSNSRSEMNVSTLELGDSALYLCASRRTTRTEGGSPLHFGNGTRLTVT.

This chain connects TRBV7-2 to TRBJ2-7, with D hard to call. From germline, CDR1 is SGHTA and CDR2 FQGNSA. This CDR3 spans 12 amino acids. With 8 bases removed from V and 6 bases from J, the gap between germline ends came to 14 bases. The CDR3 DNA sequence: TGTGCCAGCGCCCCCATCGGAAGCGAGCAGTACTTC. Its protein is CASAPIGSEQYF.

The chain joins TRBV10-3 to TRBJ2-5; no firm D call. Per the germline V gene, CDR1 is ENHRY and CDR2 is SYGVKD. V lost 0 bases and J 1 base, leaving 6 bases between the germline ends. The CDR3 covers 14 residues. The CDR3 DNA reads TGTGCCATCAGTGAGTCGGCCGGCCAAGAGACCCAGTACTTC. Protein sequence: CAISESAGQETQYF.

The CDR3 here is CASSYGITGANVLTF. CDR3 bases: TGTGCCAGCAGTTACGGGATAACTGGGGCCAACGTCCTGACTTTC. V and J are TRBV6-5 and TRBJ2-6; D call uncertain. V was clipped by 2 bases and J by 2 bases, with 7 bases between them. CDR1 is MNHEY and CDR2 is SVGAGI in the germline V gene. CDR3 size: 15 residues.

This clone was recorded a few times. The chain recombines TRBV28 with TRBJ2-2; D is unresolved. Per the germline V gene, CDR1 is MDHEN and CDR2 is SYDVKM. The CDR3 runs 15 residues. Trimming removed 7 bases at V and 0 bases at J, with 12 bases between. This CDR3 is CASTHSVANTGELFF. The DNA for the CDR3 is TGTGCCAGCACCCATTCGGTGGCGAACACCGGGGAGCTGTTTTTT.

This chain uses TRBV7-9 with TRBJ1-2; D might be TRBD1 (5 bases). Germline CDR1 and CDR2: SEHNR and FQNEAQ (reference sequence). CDR3 length: 16 residues. Trimming shortened V by 4 bases and J by 0 bases, and 15 bases separated the two germline ends. This CDR3 is CASSSPSGQANYGYTF. The DNA for the CDR3 is TGTGCCAGCAGCTCCCCGTCGGGGCAGGCTAACTATGGCTACACCTTC.

This clone was detected once. The chain has TRBV7-9 and TRBJ2-7; 7 bases agree with TRBD2. The CDR3 consists of 13 residues. Looked up from germline, CDR1 is SEHNR and CDR2 is FQNEAQ (reference sequence). With 4 bases clipped from V and 3 bases from J, the junction kept 3 bases outside the gene matches. Here the CDR3 DNA reads TGTGCCAGCAGCTCCCCGGGGGGCTACGAGCAGTACTTC. This sequence encodes CASSSPGGYEQYF.

The V and J genes are TRBV18 and TRBJ1-2; D not certain. CDR3 length: 16 amino acids. Per germline, CDR1 KGHSH and CDR2 LQKENI. Trimming left V 3 bases short and J 0 bases short, with 14 bases between. The CDR3 coding sequence is TGTGCCAGCTCACCCTCGGACTTCCTCTCTAACTATGGCTACACCTTC. Its translation is CASSPSDFLSNYGYTF.